The rows below give T cell receptor beta chains drawn from one sample of a study of Ad26.COV2.S vaccination and SARS-CoV-2 variants. The table came from immunoSEQ multiplex PCR; TCRdb's copy has only in-frame clones and leaves some out. This table holds some 480,000 clones, roughly 87% found once. The source was peripheral blood, collected in a trial of Ad26.COV2.S vaccine versus placebo. These receptors were collected from a person between 18 and 65 years old who received the Ad26.COV2.S COVID-19 vaccine or a placebo. CDR3s include the opening cysteine and the closing phenylalanine or tryptophan. D genes are given only for firm matches. Size tells how often a clone was seen (once, few, many) or the class of an expanded clone, and some rows leave it out.

v_call	clone_size	j_call	d_call	cdr3_aa	cdr3_nt
TRBV30	NA	TRBJ2-2	TRBD2	CAWSRGGGAGTGELFF	TGTGCCTGGAGCCGGGGCGGGGGAGCGGGAACCGGGGAGCTGTTTTTT
TRBV5-5	once	TRBJ2-1	TRBD2	CASSLAPSGRKFF	TGTGCCAGCAGCTTGGCCCCTAGCGGGAGAAAGTTCTTC
TRBV19	NA	TRBJ2-1	TRBD2	CASSPTATSGWGNEQFF	TGTGCCAGTAGTCCCACGGCTACTAGCGGATGGGGGAATGAGCAGTTCTTC
TRBV5-6	NA	TRBJ1-4	NA	CASSFTGTSEKLFF	TGTGCCAGCAGCTTCACAGGGACGAGTGAAAAACTGTTTTTT
TRBV6-5	once	TRBJ1-6	NA	CASSYSGGPNSPLHF	TGTGCCAGCAGTTACTCAGGGGGGCCCAATTCACCCCTCCACTTT
TRBV9	NA	TRBJ2-7	NA	CASSVNSAQRDSYEQYF	TGTGCCAGCAGCGTTAATAGCGCCCAACGGGACTCCTACGAGCAGTACTTC
TRBV24-1	few	TRBJ2-1	NA	CATSRTRFADYNEQFF	TGTGCCACCAGTCGTACTAGATTTGCCGACTACAATGAGCAGTTCTTC
TRBV6-2/TRBV6-3	NA	TRBJ1-2	TRBD1	CASSYSVDGTGRHGYTF	TGTGCCAGCAGTTACTCGGTTGACGGGACAGGGCGCCATGGCTACACCTTC
TRBV12-5	NA	TRBJ2-2	NA	CASGLAPLGVGNTGELFF	TGTGCTAGTGGTTTGGCCCCTTTGGGGGTCGGTAACACCGGGGAGCTGTTTTTT
TRBV15	NA	TRBJ2-7	NA	CATSRDRTSISEQYF	TGTGCCACCAGCAGAGATAGGACGAGCATTAGCGAGCAGTACTTC
TRBV30	NA	TRBJ2-5	NA	CAWTSFLQTQYF	TGTGCCTGGACTTCATTCCTACAGACCCAGTACTTC
TRBV28	NA	TRBJ2-6	TRBD1	CASGDRGSFNSGANVLTF	TGTGCCAGCGGGGACAGGGGGTCCTTTAACTCTGGGGCCAACGTCCTGACTTTC
TRBV5-1	NA	TRBJ2-7	NA	CASSLGRGTNSYEQYF	TGCGCCAGCAGCTTGGGGCGGGGCACTAACTCCTACGAGCAGTACTTC
TRBV15	NA	TRBJ2-7	NA	CATSRGPGQGSEQYF	TGTGCCACCAGCAGGGGCCCGGGGCAGGGGAGCGAGCAGTACTTC
TRBV7-2	NA	TRBJ2-2	NA	CASSWIGSRQTNTGELFF	TGTGCCAGCAGTTGGATCGGCTCGAGACAAACGAACACCGGGGAGCTGTTTTTT
TRBV19	NA	TRBJ2-3	NA	CASRLYVGAGTDTQYF	TGTGCCAGTAGGCTCTATGTGGGGGCAGGCACAGATACGCAGTATTTT
TRBV7-2	NA	TRBJ1-1	NA	CASSLDRPGANTEAFF	TGTGCCAGCAGCCTCGACAGGCCAGGGGCGAACACTGAAGCTTTCTTT
TRBV6-2/TRBV6-3	NA	TRBJ1-1	NA	CASSYGGHETEAFF	TGTGCCAGCAGTTACGGGGGGCATGAAACTGAAGCTTTCTTT
TRBV6-2/TRBV6-3	NA	TRBJ1-5	NA	CASSYKRAQWNQPQHF	TGTGCCAGCAGTTACAAGAGGGCACAATGGAATCAGCCCCAGCATTTT
TRBV5-4	NA	TRBJ2-6	TRBD1	CASSAGTGEYGSVLTF	TGTGCCAGCAGCGCCGGGACAGGGGAGTATGGTTCCGTCCTGACTTTC
TRBV2	NA	TRBJ2-7	NA	CASTTQGVAGQDYEQYF	TGTGCCAGCACGACCCAGGGGGTAGCGGGTCAGGACTACGAGCAGTACTTC
TRBV7-3	NA	TRBJ2-7	NA	CASSPTPGYEQYF	TGTGCCAGCAGCCCCACCCCAGGCTACGAGCAGTACTTC
TRBV6-5	NA	TRBJ2-6	TRBD1	CASRQTGAGANVLTF	TGTGCCAGCAGACAAACAGGGGCTGGGGCCAACGTCCTGACTTTC
TRBV27	NA	TRBJ1-6	NA	CASSPTPHFYNSPLHF	TGTGCCAGCAGTCCGACCCCGCACTTCTATAATTCACCCCTCCACTTT
TRBV12-3/TRBV12-4	few	TRBJ1-1	NA	CASAKVMNTEAFF	TGTGCCAGCGCAAAGGTCATGAACACTGAAGCTTTCTTT
TRBV7-3	once	TRBJ2-3	NA	CASSRPLGGTQYF	TGTGCCAGCAGCCGCCCTCTCGGGGGTACGCAGTATTTT
TRBV28	NA	TRBJ1-5	TRBD1	CASSNGQANQPQHF	TGTGCCAGCAGTAACGGACAGGCCAATCAGCCCCAGCATTTT
TRBV10-1	few	TRBJ1-1	NA	CASRDRTRDTEAFF	TGCGCCAGCAGAGACAGGACCCGGGACACTGAAGCTTTCTTT
TRBV3-1/TRBV3-2	NA	TRBJ1-6	TRBD1	CASSRDRGSNSPLHF	TGTGCCAGCAGCCGCGACAGGGGCTCTAATTCACCCCTCCACTTT
TRBV7-6	few	TRBJ2-7	TRBD1	CASSPGQGTTYEQYF	TGTGCCAGCAGCCCAGGACAGGGTACGACCTACGAGCAGTACTTC
TRBV5-3	NA	TRBJ1-5	TRBD1	CARSTTYRGRGSLANQPQHF	TGTGCCAGAAGCACAACCTACAGGGGCCGGGGGTCCCTAGCAAATCAGCCCCAGCATTTT
TRBV28	NA	TRBJ2-5	TRBD2	CASTLAGLQETQYF	TGTGCCAGCACCTTAGCGGGACTTCAAGAGACCCAGTACTTC
TRBV4-2	NA	TRBJ1-4	TRBD1	CASSQDLDREKLFF	TGTGCCAGCAGCCAAGATCTGGACAGGGAAAAACTGTTTTTT
TRBV7-2	NA	TRBJ2-1	NA	CASSFAGTTNEQFF	TGTGCCAGCAGCTTTGCAGGGACCACCAATGAGCAGTTCTTC
TRBV28	NA	TRBJ2-7	NA	CASSLLGPREQYF	TGTGCCAGCAGTTTATTAGGGCCTAGGGAGCAGTACTTC
TRBV4-1	NA	TRBJ2-1	NA	CASSKGQGPSYNEQFF	TGCGCCAGCAGCAAGGGTCAGGGACCCTCCTACAATGAGCAGTTCTTC
TRBV7-2	NA	TRBJ2-7	TRBD2	CASSLDSGTSSYEQYF	TGTGCCAGCAGCTTAGACTCCGGGACTAGTTCCTACGAGCAGTACTTC
TRBV15	few	TRBJ2-7	TRBD1	CATSRIPGTGGDEQYF	TGTGCCACCAGCAGAATCCCCGGGACAGGGGGGGACGAGCAGTACTTC
TRBV7-2	NA	TRBJ2-7	NA	CASSLELAAEQYF	TGTGCCAGCAGCCTCGAGTTAGCCGCCGAGCAGTACTTC
TRBV14	NA	TRBJ2-5	TRBD1	CASSPRQGWETQYF	TGTGCCAGCAGCCCTCGACAGGGCTGGGAGACCCAGTACTTC
TRBV7-8	NA	TRBJ2-5	NA	CASSLSGGQETQYF	TGTGCCAGCAGCTTAAGTGGGGGACAAGAGACCCAGTACTTC
TRBV12-3/TRBV12-4	NA	TRBJ1-1	TRBD1	CASRGDRGLESFF	TGTGCCAGCAGGGGGGACAGGGGTTTGGAATCTTTCTTT
TRBV11-2	NA	TRBJ1-5	NA	CASSRDRANQPQHF	TGTGCCAGCAGCCGCGACAGAGCCAATCAGCCCCAGCATTTT
TRBV7-9	NA	TRBJ2-3	TRBD2	CASSSNPSGSTDTQYF	TGTGCCAGCAGCTCCAACCCTAGCGGTAGCACAGATACGCAGTATTTT
TRBV6-1	NA	TRBJ1-2	TRBD1	CASSEGGTGYTF	TGTGCCAGCAGTGAAGGAGGGACAGGGTACACCTTC
TRBV6-5	NA	TRBJ2-7	TRBD2	CASKRTGTSGGEQYF	TGTGCCAGCAAACGGACCGGGACTAGCGGAGGGGAGCAGTACTTC
TRBV13	NA	TRBJ1-2	NA	CASSLGTATPQYRGYTF	TGTGCCAGCAGCTTAGGGACAGCGACACCGCAGTATCGTGGCTACACCTTC
TRBV29-1	NA	TRBJ2-7	NA	CSVRTPWDTRKVQYF	TGCAGCGTTAGAACCCCCTGGGACACCCGGAAGGTGCAGTACTTC
TRBV7-6	NA	TRBJ1-3	NA	CASSLGATSVDSGNTIYF	TGTGCCAGCAGCTTAGGGGCTACCTCTGTAGACTCTGGAAACACCATATATTTT
TRBV5-1	NA	TRBJ1-1	NA	CASSTGPATEAFF	TGCGCCAGCAGCACGGGCCCGGCCACTGAAGCTTTCTTT
TRBV28	NA	TRBJ1-6	NA	CASSFLRSYNSPLHF	TGTGCCAGCAGTTTCCTTCGCTCCTATAATTCACCCCTCCACTTT
TRBV12-3/TRBV12-4	few	TRBJ1-5	TRBD1	CASSSGGWQPQHF	TGTGCCAGCAGTTCAGGGGGCTGGCAGCCCCAGCATTTT
TRBV19	few	TRBJ2-1	TRBD2	CASSTLSGGWEQFF	TGTGCCAGTAGTACCCTCTCGGGGGGTTGGGAGCAGTTCTTC
TRBV28	NA	TRBJ2-5	TRBD1	CASRNTGVETQYF	TGTGCCAGCAGAAATACAGGGGTAGAGACCCAGTACTTC
TRBV5-8	NA	TRBJ2-1	TRBD1	CASSWVPGQGWNEQFF	TGTGCCAGCAGCTGGGTGCCGGGACAGGGTTGGAATGAGCAGTTCTTC
TRBV6-2/TRBV6-3	few	TRBJ1-5	NA	CASSFGISNQPQHF	TGTGCCAGCAGTTTTGGTATCAGTAATCAGCCCCAGCATTTT
TRBV25-1	NA	TRBJ2-7	NA	CASSEWGGHEQYF	TGTGCCAGCAGTGAATGGGGGGGCCACGAGCAGTACTTC
TRBV9	NA	TRBJ2-3	TRBD2	CASSVSSGRADTQYF	TGTGCCAGCAGCGTATCTAGCGGGAGGGCGGATACGCAGTATTTT
TRBV28	NA	TRBJ1-1	NA	CASSPGTSSTEAFF	TGTGCCAGCAGCCCCGGGACATCCTCCACTGAAGCTTTCTTT